This entry concerns a single T cell receptor beta chain. UMIs were added to TCR cDNA along with a universal primer site when it was made by 5'RACE template switching. Via MiXCR, TCRdb re-called the 5' RACE reads, giving one row per CDR3 protein. Of around 250,000 distinct CDR3 sequences in the sample, 6.9% are singletons; the top ten hold 0.85%. This entry comes from a study of T cells after yellow fever vaccination. V gave up 0 bases and J gave up 2 bases, with 13 bases separating them. Germline lookup yields CDR1 SEHNR and CDR2 FQNEAQ (reference sequence). This CDR3 has 17 residues. The sample in question was CD4+ T cells sorted from PBMCs, obtained 15 days after the yellow fever booster vaccination. V gene TRBV7-9 combines with J gene TRBJ2-2; D gene ambiguous. This TCR came from a young man who received the YFV17D yellow fever vaccine. DNA for the CDR3: TGTGCCAGCAGCTTAGCGCTAATACAGACCAACACCGGGGAGCTGTTTTTT. Its protein product is CASSLALIQTNTGELFF.